This T cell receptor (beta chain) comes out of a study of shared clonotypes between healthy human individuals. As defined, naive CD8 cells were CD45RO-negative and positively selected for CCR7, with terminally differentiated effector memory CD45RA+ cells excluded. Assay runs were performed at deep level. Repertoires were generated with immunoSEQ multiplex PCR, while TCRdb's copy carries only in-frame clones and drops some. Of approximately 1.9 million clones listed, just over 90% are singletons. Trimming cost V 5 bases and J 2 bases; bases outside gene matches: 7. Germline CDR1 and CDR2: SEHNR and FQNEAQ (reference sequence). This CDR3 is 15 amino acids long. In this sample, this clone turned up a few times.

The sample was naive CD8+ T cells from PBMCs. The TCR originated in a young man in good health. Some clones in this sample may be carry-over from other donors' samples. This sequence joins TRBV7-9 and TRBJ1-1; TRBD1 aligns across 8 bases. The CDR3 DNA reads TGTGCCAGCAGCCCCGTCCAGGGGGCTAACACTGAAGCTTTCTTT. As protein: CASSPVQGANTEAFF. Variable domain in full (rest from reference TRBV7-9 and TRBJ1-1): DTGVSQNPRHKITKRGQNVTFRCDPISEHNRLYWYRQTLGQGPEFLTYFQNEAQLEKSRLLSDRFSAERPKGSFSTLEIQRTEQGDSAMYLCASSPVQGANTEAFFGQGTRLTVV.